This T cell receptor (beta chain) appears in the sequencing data of a study of T cells in Graves' hyperthyroidism and ophthalmopathy. General study points: Within blood appeared most thyroid clonotypes that had expanded above 0.001. Progression to ophthalmopathy was predicted a median of roughly 6.5 months early. Separation of ophthalmopathy from stable hyperthyroidism was achieved by a 13 V-J model.

This clonotype came up many times. As yet, its antigen is unknown. RNA transcripts yielded amplified TCR beta CDR3 regions. HTBI primers were employed in a first-round RT-PCR of the TCR CDR3. TCRdb passed the multiplex PCR reads through MiXCR, listing each CDR3 protein once. Among some 570,000 distinct CDR3 sequences listed, 13% to 15% were seen once. Fresh 10 ml peripheral blood yielded PBMCs. Source material: blood. The clonotype originates from a woman aged 18 to 35 with Graves' ophthalmopathy.

The CDR3 region is CASSPSGREADTQYF. The DNA of the CDR3 is TGTGCCAGCAGTCCTTCGGGGCGGGAGGCAGATACGCAGTATTTT. J is TRBJ2-3 and V is TRBV28; 8 bases fit TRBD2. J lost 4 bases, V lost 5 bases, and 8 bases had no gene match. The CDR3 contains 15 residues. Germline values: CDR1 MDHEN, CDR2 SYDVKM.